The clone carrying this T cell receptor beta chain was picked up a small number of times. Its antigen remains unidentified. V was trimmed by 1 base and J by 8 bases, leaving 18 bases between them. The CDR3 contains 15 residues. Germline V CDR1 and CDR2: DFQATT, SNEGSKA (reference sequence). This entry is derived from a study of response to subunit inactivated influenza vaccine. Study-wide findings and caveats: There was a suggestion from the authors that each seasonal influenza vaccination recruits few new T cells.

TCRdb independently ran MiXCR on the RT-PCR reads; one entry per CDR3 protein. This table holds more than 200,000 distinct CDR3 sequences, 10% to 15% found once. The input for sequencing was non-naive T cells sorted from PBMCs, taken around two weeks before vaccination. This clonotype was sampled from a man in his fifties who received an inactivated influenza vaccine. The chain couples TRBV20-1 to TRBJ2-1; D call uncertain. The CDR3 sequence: CSARVAIRHFDEQFF. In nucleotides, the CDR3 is TGCAGTGCTAGAGTGGCCATACGGCATTTCGATGAGCAGTTCTTC.